This T cell receptor beta chain was identified during a study of cytomegalovirus exposure and HLA in healthy donors. The study's findings and limits: Links to common viral pathogens appeared, in a later analysis, for several of the most significant clusters. It is likely that the observed cluster of highly shared sequence variants was a sequencing artifact.

In regard to this clone: Its target is unknown.

Per the germline V gene, CDR1 is PRHDT and CDR2 is FYEKMQ (reference sequence). V lost 7 bases to trimming and J lost 1 base, with 12 bases between them. The CDR3 spans 14 residues. The primer mix had 60 Vbeta and 13 Jbeta primers. Produced via immunoSEQ multiplex PCR; TCRdb's table is partial and in-frame only. The profile covers 89,000 or so clones, with 84% appearing a single time and 5.6% taken by the ten largest. The rearrangement uses TRBV13 and TRBJ2-3; tentatively, D is TRBD2 (6 bases). The receptor's source is a woman aged 18-30 years in good health and CMV-seropositive. Sequenced input: PBMCs. The CDR3 DNA reads as TGTGCCAGCAACCCTACGGGAGGCACAGATACGCAGTATTTT. Its translation is CASNPTGGTDTQYF. Variable domain in full (rest from reference TRBV13 and TRBJ2-3): AAGVIQSPRHLIKEKRETATLKCYPIPRHDTVYWYQQGPGQDPQFLISFYEKMQSDKGSIPDRFSAQQFSDYHSELNMSSLELGDSALYFCASNPTGGTDTQYFGPGTRLTVL.